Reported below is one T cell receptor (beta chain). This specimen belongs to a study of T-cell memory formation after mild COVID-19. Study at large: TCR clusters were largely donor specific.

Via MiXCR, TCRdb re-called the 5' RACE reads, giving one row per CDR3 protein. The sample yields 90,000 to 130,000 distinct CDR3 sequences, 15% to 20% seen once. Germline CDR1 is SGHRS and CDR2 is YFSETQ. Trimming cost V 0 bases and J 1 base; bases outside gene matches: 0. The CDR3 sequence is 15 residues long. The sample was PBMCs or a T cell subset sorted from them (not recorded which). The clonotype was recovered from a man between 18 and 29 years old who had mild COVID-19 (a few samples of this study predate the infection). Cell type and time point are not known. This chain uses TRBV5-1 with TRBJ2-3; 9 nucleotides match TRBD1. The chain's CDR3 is CASSLGQGGTDTQYF. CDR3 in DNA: TGCGCCAGCAGCTTGGGACAGGGGGGCACAGATACGCAGTATTTT.